This T cell receptor (beta chain) stems from a study of blood T cell repertoires in COVID-19. Overall study: Researchers got acute and convalescent COVID-19 samples from the United States, Italy and Spain. PBMCs, B-cell-depleted T cells, or T cells provided the cDNA or gDNA that made up the material.

The germline gives CDR1 MNHNY, CDR2 SVGAGI (reference sequence). V was shortened by 6 bases and J by 2 bases, with 11 bases between the two germline ends. This CDR3 has 14 residues. The Seattle patients, enrolled during active infection, were followed longitudinally. Sequenced by immunoSEQ multiplex PCR; TCRdb stores in-frame clones only, minus some. The sample has a few hundred thousand clones, 70% to 90% seen once; the top ten hold approximately 1.6%. J is TRBJ1-3 and V is TRBV6-6; a possible D gene is TRBD1 (6 bases). The clonotype was recovered from a young woman with COVID-19, enrolled during active disease. The sample taken for sequencing was peripheral blood. The DNA of the CDR3 is TGTGCCAGCAGGACACAGGGCGCTGGAAACACCATATATTTT. This gives the protein CASRTQGAGNTIYF.